Listed below are T cell receptor beta chains from one sample, sequenced in a study of blood T cells in healthy people across ages. One entry per CDR3 protein, called by TCRdb with MiXCR from the 5' RACE reads. There are 540,000 or so distinct CDR3 sequences in the sample; roughly 48% occur only once, and approximately 25% lies in the top ten. The sequencing sample was made of blood. The receptor source for this set is a man at least 80 years old in good health. CDR3s include the opening cysteine and the closing phenylalanine or tryptophan. Each record gives: J gene, clone size, V gene, D gene, CDR3 protein, CDR3 DNA. D genes are given only for firm matches. Some rows mark clone size as missing; the rest say once, few, many or name a class of expanded clone.

j_call: TRBJ2-7; clone_size: once; v_call: TRBV24-1; d_call: -; cdr3_aa: CATSDSGSHEQYF; cdr3_nt: TGTGCCACCAGTGATTCGGGTAGCCACGAGCAGTACTTC
j_call: TRBJ2-1; clone_size: -; v_call: TRBV12-3/TRBV12-4; d_call: TRBD1; cdr3_aa: CASTLGDRYTNEQFF; cdr3_nt: TGTGCCAGCACCCTAGGGGACAGGTACACCAATGAGCAGTTCTTC
j_call: TRBJ2-3; clone_size: -; v_call: TRBV7-2; d_call: -; cdr3_aa: CASSLVGGFNTDTQYF; cdr3_nt: TGTGCCAGCAGCTTAGTCGGCGGATTCAACACAGATACGCAGTATTTT
j_call: TRBJ2-7; clone_size: -; v_call: TRBV4-2; d_call: -; cdr3_aa: CASSQDLQSYNEQYF; cdr3_nt: TGTGCCAGCAGCCAAGATTTACAGTCATACAATGAGCAGTACTTC
j_call: TRBJ2-1; clone_size: -; v_call: TRBV7-8; d_call: TRBD2; cdr3_aa: CASSPYSGTTYNEQFF; cdr3_nt: TGTGCCAGCAGCCCCTATAGCGGGACTACGTACAATGAGCAGTTCTTC
j_call: TRBJ2-5; clone_size: -; v_call: TRBV7-2; d_call: TRBD2; cdr3_aa: CASSLAPGWRGGLQETQYF; cdr3_nt: TGTGCCAGCAGCTTAGCACCGGGCTGGCGGGGGGGACTCCAAGAGACCCAGTACTTC
j_call: TRBJ1-1; clone_size: -; v_call: TRBV12-3/TRBV12-4; d_call: TRBD1; cdr3_aa: CASTARDSSTEAFF; cdr3_nt: TGTGCCAGCACCGCCCGGGACAGCTCCACTGAAGCTTTCTTT
j_call: TRBJ2-7; clone_size: -; v_call: TRBV10-3; d_call: -; cdr3_aa: CAISEPGPYEQYF; cdr3_nt: TGTGCCATCAGTGAGCCCGGGCCCTACGAGCAGTACTTC
j_call: TRBJ2-7; clone_size: -; v_call: TRBV7-8; d_call: TRBD2; cdr3_aa: CASSVSLAGVYEQYF; cdr3_nt: TGTGCCAGCAGCGTATCTCTAGCGGGAGTTTACGAGCAGTACTTC
j_call: TRBJ2-7; clone_size: -; v_call: TRBV7-2; d_call: -; cdr3_aa: CAGRNRVGDYEQYF; cdr3_nt: TGTGCCGGCCGCAACAGGGTCGGGGACTACGAGCAGTACTTC
j_call: TRBJ2-1; clone_size: few; v_call: TRBV20-1; d_call: -; cdr3_aa: CSASLHDARSYNEQFF; cdr3_nt: TGCAGTGCTAGCCTCCATGATGCGCGCTCCTACAATGAGCAGTTCTTC
j_call: TRBJ2-1; clone_size: -; v_call: TRBV29-1; d_call: TRBD2; cdr3_aa: CSGATSSGVNNEQFF; cdr3_nt: TGCAGCGGTGCCACATCTAGCGGGGTCAACAATGAGCAGTTCTTC
j_call: TRBJ1-1; clone_size: -; v_call: TRBV7-9; d_call: -; cdr3_aa: CASSSSGYPEAFF; cdr3_nt: TGTGCCAGCAGCAGCAGCGGATACCCTGAAGCTTTCTTT
j_call: TRBJ1-4; clone_size: few; v_call: TRBV6-6; d_call: -; cdr3_aa: CASSYGGATNEKLFF; cdr3_nt: TGTGCCAGCAGTTACGGGGGCGCAACTAATGAAAAACTGTTTTTT
j_call: TRBJ2-1; clone_size: -; v_call: TRBV7-9; d_call: TRBD2; cdr3_aa: CASSPPREREQFF; cdr3_nt: TGTGCCAGCAGCCCCCCGCGGGAGAGGGAGCAGTTCTTC
j_call: TRBJ1-1; clone_size: -; v_call: TRBV29-1; d_call: -; cdr3_aa: CSVRGGNEAFF; cdr3_nt: TGCAGCGTCCGGGGGGGGAATGAAGCTTTCTTT
j_call: TRBJ1-2; clone_size: few; v_call: TRBV4-2; d_call: -; cdr3_aa: CASSQEVGSGFYGYTF; cdr3_nt: TGTGCCAGCAGCCAAGAGGTCGGCAGTGGGTTCTATGGCTACACCTTC
j_call: TRBJ2-3; clone_size: many; v_call: TRBV7-9; d_call: -; cdr3_aa: CASSPELYTDTQYF; cdr3_nt: TGTGCCAGCAGCCCCGAACTCTACACAGATACGCAGTATTTT
j_call: TRBJ2-2; clone_size: -; v_call: TRBV30; d_call: -; cdr3_aa: CAWKPLTITGELFF; cdr3_nt: TGTGCCTGGAAACCGCTCACTATTACCGGGGAGCTGTTTTTT
j_call: TRBJ2-3; clone_size: -; v_call: TRBV9; d_call: -; cdr3_aa: CATKGTTSTDTQYF; cdr3_nt: TGTGCCACGAAAGGGACAACGAGCACAGATACGCAGTATTTT
j_call: TRBJ2-1; clone_size: -; v_call: TRBV20-1; d_call: TRBD2; cdr3_aa: CSARGDSGRDEQFF; cdr3_nt: TGCAGTGCTAGAGGGGATAGCGGGAGAGATGAGCAGTTCTTC
j_call: TRBJ2-7; clone_size: many; v_call: TRBV29-1; d_call: -; cdr3_aa: CSVAGITPYEQYF; cdr3_nt: TGCAGCGTTGCGGGTATCACACCCTACGAGCAGTACTTC
j_call: TRBJ2-1; clone_size: many; v_call: TRBV7-9; d_call: TRBD2; cdr3_aa: CASSIGTSGSNEQFF; cdr3_nt: TGCGCCAGCAGCATCGGGACTAGCGGTTCCAATGAGCAGTTCTTC
j_call: TRBJ2-1; clone_size: -; v_call: TRBV7-2; d_call: -; cdr3_aa: CASSATGGLATYNEQFF; cdr3_nt: TGTGCCAGCAGCGCTACGGGGGGCCTCGCGACCTACAATGAGCAGTTCTTC
j_call: TRBJ1-1; clone_size: -; v_call: TRBV5-1; d_call: -; cdr3_aa: CASSGAGPGHTEAFF; cdr3_nt: TGCGCCAGCAGCGGCGCGGGGCCAGGGCACACTGAAGCTTTCTTT
j_call: TRBJ2-1; clone_size: -; v_call: TRBV5-1; d_call: TRBD1; cdr3_aa: CASSWGDRVFNEQFF; cdr3_nt: TGCGCCAGCAGCTGGGGGGACAGGGTGTTCAATGAGCAGTTCTTC
j_call: TRBJ2-7; clone_size: -; v_call: TRBV11-2; d_call: -; cdr3_aa: CASSFVRTRYEQYF; cdr3_nt: TGTGCCAGCAGCTTTGTAAGAACCCGCTACGAGCAGTACTTC
j_call: TRBJ1-3; clone_size: -; v_call: TRBV6-6; d_call: TRBD1; cdr3_aa: CASSKGQLGNTTYF; cdr3_nt: TGTGCCAGCAGTAAGGGACAGCTCGGAAACACCACATATTTT
j_call: TRBJ2-3; clone_size: -; v_call: TRBV24-1; d_call: -; cdr3_aa: CATSSTGLGTDTQYF; cdr3_nt: TGTGCCACCAGTTCCACAGGGCTCGGAACAGATACGCAGTATTTT
j_call: TRBJ2-1; clone_size: -; v_call: TRBV5-1; d_call: TRBD1; cdr3_aa: CASSLYRDRAYNEQFF; cdr3_nt: TGCGCCAGCAGCCTATACCGGGACAGGGCCTACAATGAGCAGTTCTTC
j_call: TRBJ2-1; clone_size: -; v_call: TRBV20-1; d_call: TRBD2; cdr3_aa: CSARDPTSGRRSYNEQFF; cdr3_nt: TGCAGTGCTAGAGACCCGACTAGCGGGCGCCGCTCCTACAATGAGCAGTTCTTC
j_call: TRBJ2-5; clone_size: -; v_call: TRBV9; d_call: TRBD1; cdr3_aa: CASSVGGQFQETQYF; cdr3_nt: TGTGCCAGCAGCGTAGGGGGACAGTTTCAAGAGACCCAGTACTTC
j_call: TRBJ2-7; clone_size: many; v_call: TRBV6-6; d_call: TRBD2; cdr3_aa: CASSPTGEGWDEQYF; cdr3_nt: TGTGCCAGCAGCCCTACGGGGGAGGGCTGGGACGAGCAGTACTTC
j_call: TRBJ1-6; clone_size: -; v_call: TRBV9; d_call: TRBD1; cdr3_aa: CASSRQPGQGNSPLHF; cdr3_nt: TGTGCCAGCAGCAGGCAACCGGGACAGGGAAATTCACCCCTCCACTTT
j_call: TRBJ2-5; clone_size: once; v_call: TRBV21-1; d_call: -; cdr3_aa: CASTIGEETQYF; cdr3_nt: TGTGCCAGCACCATAGGAGAAGAGACCCAGTACTTC
j_call: TRBJ2-1; clone_size: few; v_call: TRBV7-2; d_call: -; cdr3_aa: CASSLVGLHLGNEQFF; cdr3_nt: TGTGCCAGCAGCTTAGTAGGGCTCCATCTGGGGAATGAGCAGTTCTTC
j_call: TRBJ2-5; clone_size: -; v_call: TRBV29-1; d_call: TRBD1; cdr3_aa: CSVFGTEETQYF; cdr3_nt: TGCAGCGTATTCGGGACAGAAGAGACCCAGTACTTC
j_call: TRBJ1-1; clone_size: few; v_call: TRBV19; d_call: -; cdr3_aa: CASSYTNTEAFF; cdr3_nt: TGTGCCAGTAGTTACACGAACACTGAAGCTTTCTTT
j_call: TRBJ1-2; clone_size: many; v_call: TRBV27; d_call: -; cdr3_aa: CAGGPARRHGYTF; cdr3_nt: TGTGCCGGAGGGCCCGCTCGACGTCATGGCTACACCTTC
j_call: TRBJ1-5; clone_size: many; v_call: TRBV6-6; d_call: -; cdr3_aa: CASSDGVNQPQHF; cdr3_nt: TGTGCCAGCAGTGACGGGGTCAATCAGCCCCAGCATTTT
j_call: TRBJ2-1; clone_size: few; v_call: TRBV12-3/TRBV12-4; d_call: TRBD2; cdr3_aa: CASSPTTSPYGEQFF; cdr3_nt: TGTGCTAGCAGTCCCACGACTAGCCCGTACGGTGAGCAGTTCTTC
j_call: TRBJ2-7; clone_size: -; v_call: TRBV19; d_call: TRBD1; cdr3_aa: CATTTGGVKGEQYF; cdr3_nt: TGTGCCACCACGACAGGGGGCGTTAAAGGCGAGCAGTACTTC
j_call: TRBJ2-1; clone_size: -; v_call: TRBV28; d_call: -; cdr3_aa: CASSRRGHNNEQFF; cdr3_nt: TGTGCCAGCAGTCGCAGGGGCCACAACAATGAGCAGTTCTTC
j_call: TRBJ1-5; clone_size: -; v_call: TRBV18; d_call: -; cdr3_aa: CASSPMGSNQPQHF; cdr3_nt: TGTGCCAGCTCACCGATGGGTAGCAATCAGCCCCAGCATTTT
j_call: TRBJ2-1; clone_size: -; v_call: TRBV9; d_call: -; cdr3_aa: CASSVRASKDNEQFF; cdr3_nt: TGTGCCAGCAGCGTCCGGGCCTCTAAGGACAATGAGCAGTTCTTC
j_call: TRBJ2-1; clone_size: few; v_call: TRBV7-6; d_call: -; cdr3_aa: CASSSPLDSYNEQFF; cdr3_nt: TGTGCCAGCAGCTCCCCTTTGGATAGCTACAATGAGCAGTTCTTC
j_call: TRBJ2-3; clone_size: -; v_call: TRBV12-3/TRBV12-4; d_call: TRBD2; cdr3_aa: CASSFVPLGLAGGGKNTQYF; cdr3_nt: TGTGCCAGCAGTTTCGTGCCTCTGGGACTAGCGGGGGGAGGTAAGAATACGCAGTATTTT
j_call: TRBJ2-1; clone_size: -; v_call: TRBV7-8; d_call: -; cdr3_aa: CASSHDPPSLYNEQFF; cdr3_nt: TGTGCCAGCAGCCATGACCCGCCGTCCCTCTACAATGAGCAGTTCTTC
j_call: TRBJ2-3; clone_size: -; v_call: TRBV20-1; d_call: TRBD2; cdr3_aa: CSVGTSGRSGTDTQYF; cdr3_nt: TGCAGTGTTGGGACTAGCGGGAGATCTGGGACAGATACGCAGTATTTT
j_call: TRBJ1-6; clone_size: -; v_call: TRBV18; d_call: -; cdr3_aa: CASSPRGDRSGSPLHF; cdr3_nt: TGTGCCAGCTCACCAAGAGGGGATAGGTCCGGTTCACCCCTCCACTTT
j_call: TRBJ2-7; clone_size: few; v_call: TRBV20-1; d_call: -; cdr3_aa: CSARRDHTYEQYF; cdr3_nt: TGCAGTGCTCGCCGGGACCACACCTACGAGCAGTACTTC
j_call: TRBJ1-4; clone_size: -; v_call: TRBV24-1; d_call: -; cdr3_aa: CATSEGGTNEKLFF; cdr3_nt: TGTGCCACCAGTGAGGGGGGAACTAATGAAAAACTGTTTTTT
j_call: TRBJ2-1; clone_size: -; v_call: TRBV2; d_call: -; cdr3_aa: CASSEFGNEQFF; cdr3_nt: TGTGCCAGCAGTGAATTTGGGAATGAGCAGTTCTTC
j_call: TRBJ2-7; clone_size: -; v_call: TRBV20-1; d_call: TRBD1; cdr3_aa: CSARDPSGTGDYEQYF; cdr3_nt: TGCAGTGCTAGAGACCCTTCCGGGACAGGGGATTACGAGCAGTACTTC
j_call: TRBJ2-3; clone_size: many; v_call: TRBV29-1; d_call: TRBD2; cdr3_aa: CSVERGSTDTQYF; cdr3_nt: TGCAGCGTTGAACGCGGGAGTACAGATACGCAGTATTTT